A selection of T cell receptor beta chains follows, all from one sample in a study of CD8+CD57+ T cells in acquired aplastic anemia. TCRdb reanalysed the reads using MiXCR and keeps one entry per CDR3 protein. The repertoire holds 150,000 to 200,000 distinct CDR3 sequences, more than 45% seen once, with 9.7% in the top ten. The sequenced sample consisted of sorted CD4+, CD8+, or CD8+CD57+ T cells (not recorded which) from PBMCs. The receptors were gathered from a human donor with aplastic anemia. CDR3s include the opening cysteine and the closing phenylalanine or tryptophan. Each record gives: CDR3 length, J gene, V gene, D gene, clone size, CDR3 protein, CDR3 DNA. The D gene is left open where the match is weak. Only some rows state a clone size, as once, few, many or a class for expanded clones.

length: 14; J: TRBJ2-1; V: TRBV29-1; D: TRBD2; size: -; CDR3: CSVVRTSGNNEQFF; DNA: TGCAGCGTAGTTAGGACTAGCGGAAACAATGAGCAGTTCTTC
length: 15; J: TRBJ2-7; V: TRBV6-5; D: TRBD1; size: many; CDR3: CASSYRGTGGGEQYF; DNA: TGTGCCAGCAGTTATCGTGGGACAGGGGGCGGCGAGCAGTACTTC
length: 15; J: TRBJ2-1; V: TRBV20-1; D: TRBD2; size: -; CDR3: CSASTSGRELDEQFF; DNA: TGCAGTGCTTCGACTAGCGGGAGGGAACTAGATGAGCAGTTCTTC
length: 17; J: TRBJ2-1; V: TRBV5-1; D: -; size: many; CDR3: CASSPPIHLATYNEQFF; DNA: TGCGCCAGCAGCCCCCCTATCCATCTAGCGACCTACAATGAGCAGTTCTTC
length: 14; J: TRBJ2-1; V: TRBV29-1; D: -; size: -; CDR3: CSVGWAGWGNEQFF; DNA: TGCAGCGTTGGTTGGGCAGGGTGGGGCAATGAGCAGTTCTTC
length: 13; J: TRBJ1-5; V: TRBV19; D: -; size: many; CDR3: CAGSEGINQPQHF; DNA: TGTGCCGGGTCCGAGGGGATCAATCAGCCCCAGCATTTT
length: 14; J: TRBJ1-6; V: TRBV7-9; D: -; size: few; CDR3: CASSPTGRSSPLHF; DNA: TGTGCCAGCAGCCCTACAGGGAGGAGTTCACCCCTCCACTTT
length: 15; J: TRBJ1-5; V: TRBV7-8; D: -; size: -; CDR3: CASSITGSPNQPQHF; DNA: TGTGCCAGCAGCATAACAGGGTCCCCCAATCAGCCCCAGCATTTT
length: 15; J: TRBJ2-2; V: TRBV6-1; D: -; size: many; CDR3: CASSPRTVNTGELFF; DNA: TGTGCCAGCAGTCCCCGAACGGTTAACACCGGGGAGCTGTTTTTT
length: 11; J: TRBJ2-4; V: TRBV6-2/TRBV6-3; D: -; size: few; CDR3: CASSKPGLPYF; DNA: TGTGCCAGCAGTAAACCGGGACTTCCGTACTTC
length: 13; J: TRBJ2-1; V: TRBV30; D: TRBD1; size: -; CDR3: CAWISKGGEEQFF; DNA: TGTGCCTGGATCTCTAAAGGGGGCGAAGAGCAGTTCTTC
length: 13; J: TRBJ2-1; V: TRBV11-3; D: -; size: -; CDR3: CASSLEGDGEQLF; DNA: TGTGCCAGCAGCTTAGAGGGGGACGGTGAGCAGCTCTTC
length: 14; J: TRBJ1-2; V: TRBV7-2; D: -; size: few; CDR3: CASSLGGTLYGYTF; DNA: TGTGCCAGCAGCTTAGGCGGGACGCTCTATGGCTACACCTTC
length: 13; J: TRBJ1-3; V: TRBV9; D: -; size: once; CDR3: CASSPYKENTIYF; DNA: TGTGCCAGCAGCCCTTACAAGGAAAACACCATATATTTT
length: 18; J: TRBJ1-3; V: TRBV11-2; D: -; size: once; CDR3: CASSLDACREVGGNTIYF; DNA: TGTGCCAGCAGCTTAGACGCCTGCAGGGAAGTAGGTGGAAACACCATATATTTT
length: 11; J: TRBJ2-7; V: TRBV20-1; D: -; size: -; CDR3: CSARPLYEQYF; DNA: TGCAGTGCTAGACCGCTCTACGAGCAGTACTTC
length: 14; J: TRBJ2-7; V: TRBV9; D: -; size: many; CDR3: CASSVLAHPYEQYF; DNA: TGTGCCAGCAGCGTACTAGCACACCCCTACGAGCAGTACTTC
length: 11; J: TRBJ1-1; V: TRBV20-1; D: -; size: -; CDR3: CSARRAPEAFF; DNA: TGCAGTGCTAGGAGAGCTCCTGAAGCTTTCTTT
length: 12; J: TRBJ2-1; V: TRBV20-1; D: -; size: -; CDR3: CSASTIGDEQFF; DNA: TGCAGTGCTAGCACCATTGGGGATGAGCAGTTCTTC
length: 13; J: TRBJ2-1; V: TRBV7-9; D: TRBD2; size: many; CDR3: CASSGRLAGHEFF; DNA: TGTGCCAGCAGCGGCCGACTAGCGGGACACGAGTTCTTC
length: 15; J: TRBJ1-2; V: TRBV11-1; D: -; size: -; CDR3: CASSPPGAGTSGYTF; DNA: TGTGCCAGCAGCCCCCCGGGGGCAGGGACAAGTGGCTACACCTTC
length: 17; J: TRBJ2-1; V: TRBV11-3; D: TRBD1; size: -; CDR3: CASSLGDRVRPGNKQFF; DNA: TGTGCCAGCAGCTTAGGGGACAGGGTCCGACCGGGCAATAAGCAGTTCTTC
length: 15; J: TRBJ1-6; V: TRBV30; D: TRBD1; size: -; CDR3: CAWNYRGSGGSPLHF; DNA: TGTGCCTGGAACTACAGGGGCTCCGGAGGTTCACCCCTCCACTTT
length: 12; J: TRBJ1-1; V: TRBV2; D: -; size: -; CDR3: CASRFGSDEAFF; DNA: TGTGCCAGCAGGTTTGGGAGTGATGAAGCTTTCTTT
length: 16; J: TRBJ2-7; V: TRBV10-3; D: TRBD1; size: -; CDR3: CASSYSPGQGIHEQYF; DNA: TGTGCCAGCAGTTACTCGCCGGGACAGGGAATTCACGAGCAGTACTTC
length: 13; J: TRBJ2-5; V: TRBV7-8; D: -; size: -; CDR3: CASRRTIQETQYF; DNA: TGTGCCAGCAGACGGACTATCCAAGAGACCCAGTACTTC
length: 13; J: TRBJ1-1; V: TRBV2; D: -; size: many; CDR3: CASSEDMNTEAFF; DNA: TGTGCCAGCAGTGAGGATATGAACACTGAAGCTTTCTTT
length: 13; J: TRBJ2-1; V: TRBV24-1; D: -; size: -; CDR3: CATEAQGINEQFF; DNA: TGTGCCACCGAGGCGCAGGGGATAAATGAGCAGTTCTTC
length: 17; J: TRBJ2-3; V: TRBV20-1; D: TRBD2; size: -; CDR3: CSARDPSSGGSTDTQYF; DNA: TGCAGTGCTAGAGATCCTTCTAGCGGGGGTAGCACAGATACGCAGTATTTT
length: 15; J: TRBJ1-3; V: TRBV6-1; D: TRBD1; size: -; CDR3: CASRKDRVSGNTIYF; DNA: TGTGCCAGCAGGAAAGACAGGGTCTCAGGAAACACCATATATTTT